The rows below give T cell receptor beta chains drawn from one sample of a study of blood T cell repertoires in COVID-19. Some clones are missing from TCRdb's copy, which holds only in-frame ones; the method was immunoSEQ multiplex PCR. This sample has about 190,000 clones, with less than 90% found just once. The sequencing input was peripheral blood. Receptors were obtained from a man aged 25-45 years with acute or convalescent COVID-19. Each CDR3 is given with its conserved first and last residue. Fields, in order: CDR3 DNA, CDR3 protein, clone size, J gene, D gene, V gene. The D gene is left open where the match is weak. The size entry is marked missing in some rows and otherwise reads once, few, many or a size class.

cdr3_nt: TGTGCCAGCAGCTTCCGCAAACGCGATCAGCCCCAGCATTTT; cdr3_aa: CASSFRKRDQPQHF; clone_size: NA; j_call: TRBJ1-5; d_call: NA; v_call: TRBV5-4
cdr3_nt: TGTGCCAGCAGTATGACAGTGAACACTGAAGCTTTCTTT; cdr3_aa: CASSMTVNTEAFF; clone_size: NA; j_call: TRBJ1-1; d_call: NA; v_call: TRBV6-5
cdr3_nt: TGCAGCGTTGTTGAGGCGGGAGGACAGTTGAACACTGAAGCTTTCTTT; cdr3_aa: CSVVEAGGQLNTEAFF; clone_size: NA; j_call: TRBJ1-1; d_call: NA; v_call: TRBV29-1
cdr3_nt: TGTGCCAGCAGTAGGACACTCACAGATACGCAGTATTTT; cdr3_aa: CASSRTLTDTQYF; clone_size: once; j_call: TRBJ2-3; d_call: NA; v_call: TRBV6-4
cdr3_nt: TGTGCCAGCAGCTACAGACAGGGGGACCTGTCGTCGTCTTTCTTT; cdr3_aa: CASSYRQGDLSSSFF; clone_size: NA; j_call: TRBJ1-1; d_call: TRBD1; v_call: TRBV7-8
cdr3_nt: TGTGCCAGCAGCATATCCTGGACAGCCTCGGGGACCCAGTACTTC; cdr3_aa: CASSISWTASGTQYF; clone_size: NA; j_call: TRBJ2-5; d_call: NA; v_call: TRBV5-6
cdr3_nt: TGTGCCAGCAGCTCCCGTGGGGGGGCGGACTATGGCTACACCTTC; cdr3_aa: CASSSRGGADYGYTF; clone_size: NA; j_call: TRBJ1-2; d_call: NA; v_call: TRBV5-4
cdr3_nt: TGTGCCAGCAGCGTAGCCGGGTCTTTGAACACCGGGGAGCTGTTTTTT; cdr3_aa: CASSVAGSLNTGELFF; clone_size: NA; j_call: TRBJ2-2; d_call: NA; v_call: TRBV9
cdr3_nt: TGTGCCAGCAGTGAAGGGGACACACACAGGGCGCGAGCTTTCTTT; cdr3_aa: CASSEGDTHRARAFF; clone_size: NA; j_call: TRBJ1-1; d_call: NA; v_call: TRBV6-1
cdr3_nt: TGTGCCAGCAGCTTACAGACAGGGCGCGATGGCTACACCTTC; cdr3_aa: CASSLQTGRDGYTF; clone_size: once; j_call: TRBJ1-2; d_call: TRBD1; v_call: TRBV11-2
cdr3_nt: TGTGCCAGCAGCTTAAGACGGACACCCCAAGAGACCCAGTACTTC; cdr3_aa: CASSLRRTPQETQYF; clone_size: NA; j_call: TRBJ2-5; d_call: NA; v_call: TRBV3-1/TRBV3-2
cdr3_nt: TGTGCCAGCAGAAGGGCCTTAGCGCGCGGCTCTGGGGCCAACGTCCTGACTTTC; cdr3_aa: CASRRALARGSGANVLTF; clone_size: NA; j_call: TRBJ2-6; d_call: NA; v_call: TRBV5-4
cdr3_nt: TGTGCCAGCAGAGGAGCCGGGACTAGTCTTCCCTACGAGCAGTACTTC; cdr3_aa: CASRGAGTSLPYEQYF; clone_size: few; j_call: TRBJ2-7; d_call: TRBD2; v_call: TRBV27
cdr3_nt: TGTGCCAGCATCCATAGTGGGCGGGAGTGGGATACGCAGTATTTT; cdr3_aa: CASIHSGREWDTQYF; clone_size: NA; j_call: TRBJ2-3; d_call: TRBD2; v_call: TRBV7-9
cdr3_nt: TGTGCCTGGAGTAGGTCTAGCGGGGGGGCGGTCACCGGGGAGCTGTTTTTT; cdr3_aa: CAWSRSSGGAVTGELFF; clone_size: NA; j_call: TRBJ2-2; d_call: TRBD2; v_call: TRBV30
cdr3_nt: TGTGCCAGCAGCGTCCGAGCGGGGGGTAGCGGCACAGATACGCAGTATTTT; cdr3_aa: CASSVRAGGSGTDTQYF; clone_size: NA; j_call: TRBJ2-3; d_call: TRBD2; v_call: TRBV9
cdr3_nt: TGTGCCAGCAGCTTTGGGCGGGGGTCCCCTACCGAGCAGTACTTC; cdr3_aa: CASSFGRGSPTEQYF; clone_size: NA; j_call: TRBJ2-7; d_call: TRBD2; v_call: TRBV3-1/TRBV3-2
cdr3_nt: TGTGCCAGCAGCACTCCCGGGACAGGGAACACTGAAGCTTTCTTT; cdr3_aa: CASSTPGTGNTEAFF; clone_size: NA; j_call: TRBJ1-1; d_call: TRBD1; v_call: TRBV11-2
cdr3_nt: TGTGCCAGCAGTATGGGGACAGGGGTCACCTTC; cdr3_aa: CASSMGTGVTF; clone_size: NA; j_call: TRBJ1-2; d_call: TRBD1; v_call: TRBV2
cdr3_nt: TGTGCCAGTAGTTCCCGGGACAGGGGCCCCTCGTACCAGCCCCAGCATTTT; cdr3_aa: CASSSRDRGPSYQPQHF; clone_size: NA; j_call: TRBJ1-5; d_call: TRBD1; v_call: TRBV19
cdr3_nt: TGTGCCAGTGCCCTGGACAGACTCACCGGGGAGCTGTTTTTT; cdr3_aa: CASALDRLTGELFF; clone_size: NA; j_call: TRBJ2-2; d_call: NA; v_call: TRBV19
cdr3_nt: TGTGCCAGCAGTTATGGTGGGAGAAAAAATTCACCCCTCCACTTT; cdr3_aa: CASSYGGRKNSPLHF; clone_size: NA; j_call: TRBJ1-6; d_call: NA; v_call: TRBV6-5
cdr3_nt: TGTGCCAGCAGCAGCATCACCGGACTGCCCAATGAGCAGTTCTTC; cdr3_aa: CASSSITGLPNEQFF; clone_size: NA; j_call: TRBJ2-1; d_call: NA; v_call: TRBV5-4
cdr3_nt: TGTGCCAGCAGCTTGGCCAATGGGCACCTCTCCTATGGCTACACCTTC; cdr3_aa: CASSLANGHLSYGYTF; clone_size: few; j_call: TRBJ1-2; d_call: NA; v_call: TRBV5-6
cdr3_nt: TGTGCCAGCAGTTTACCCCCGGGACTAGCGGGGGGTTACGAGCAGTACTTC; cdr3_aa: CASSLPPGLAGGYEQYF; clone_size: once; j_call: TRBJ2-7; d_call: TRBD2; v_call: TRBV28
cdr3_nt: TGTGCCATCAGTAGGGAGACGAGACAGGGTAGGAATCAGCCCCAGCATTTT; cdr3_aa: CAISRETRQGRNQPQHF; clone_size: NA; j_call: TRBJ1-5; d_call: TRBD1; v_call: TRBV10-3
cdr3_nt: TGTGCTAGCAGCTATGGACCTCCGGGGCGGGGGGGCGTATACAATGAGCAGTTCTTC; cdr3_aa: CASSYGPPGRGGVYNEQFF; clone_size: NA; j_call: TRBJ2-1; d_call: TRBD2; v_call: TRBV7-7
cdr3_nt: TGCAGCGTTGGCCTATGGGACTTGAACACTGAAGCTTTCTTT; cdr3_aa: CSVGLWDLNTEAFF; clone_size: NA; j_call: TRBJ1-1; d_call: NA; v_call: TRBV29-1
cdr3_nt: TGTGCCAGCAGATCAGGGTCCCGCGGCTACACCTTC; cdr3_aa: CASRSGSRGYTF; clone_size: NA; j_call: TRBJ1-2; d_call: NA; v_call: TRBV28
cdr3_nt: TGCGCCAGCAGCCAAATCGTTGGCAATCAGCCCCAGCATTTT; cdr3_aa: CASSQIVGNQPQHF; clone_size: NA; j_call: TRBJ1-5; d_call: NA; v_call: TRBV4-1
cdr3_nt: TGTGCCACCAGTGATTCTTGGGACAGGGGATACGAGCAGTACTTC; cdr3_aa: CATSDSWDRGYEQYF; clone_size: NA; j_call: TRBJ2-7; d_call: TRBD1; v_call: TRBV24-1
cdr3_nt: TGTGCCAGCAGTTCACCTACAAGTTCAAGGCGGGGACAGCCCCAGCATTTT; cdr3_aa: CASSSPTSSRRGQPQHF; clone_size: NA; j_call: TRBJ1-5; d_call: NA; v_call: TRBV28
cdr3_nt: TGTGCCAGCTCACCCTCCTGGACAGGGGACTCACCCCTCCACTTT; cdr3_aa: CASSPSWTGDSPLHF; clone_size: NA; j_call: TRBJ1-6; d_call: TRBD1; v_call: TRBV18
cdr3_nt: TGTGCCAGTGGTGGGAGGGGTAGAGTGATCGGCTACACCTTC; cdr3_aa: CASGGRGRVIGYTF; clone_size: NA; j_call: TRBJ1-2; d_call: NA; v_call: TRBV19
cdr3_nt: TGTGCCAGTGCGCTGACAGGGGGCTTGGGGGAGCAGTACTTC; cdr3_aa: CASALTGGLGEQYF; clone_size: NA; j_call: TRBJ2-7; d_call: TRBD1; v_call: TRBV27
cdr3_nt: TGTGCCAGCAGCGGACAGGAGAGCTACGAGCAGTACTTC; cdr3_aa: CASSGQESYEQYF; clone_size: NA; j_call: TRBJ2-7; d_call: TRBD1; v_call: TRBV6-5
cdr3_nt: TGTGCCAGCAGTGAACCAGACAGGGGGCTCTATGGCTACACCTTC; cdr3_aa: CASSEPDRGLYGYTF; clone_size: NA; j_call: TRBJ1-2; d_call: TRBD1; v_call: TRBV6-1
cdr3_nt: TGTGCCAGCAGTTCGCAACTAGCCTACGAGCAGTACTTC; cdr3_aa: CASSSQLAYEQYF; clone_size: NA; j_call: TRBJ2-7; d_call: NA; v_call: TRBV12-3/TRBV12-4
cdr3_nt: TGCGCCAGCAGCTTGGACAGGGAATCCGGGGAGCTGTTTTTT; cdr3_aa: CASSLDRESGELFF; clone_size: NA; j_call: TRBJ2-2; d_call: NA; v_call: TRBV5-1
cdr3_nt: TGTGCCTGTGTCGCTAGCAACTACAATGAGCAGTTCTTC; cdr3_aa: CACVASNYNEQFF; clone_size: NA; j_call: TRBJ2-1; d_call: NA; v_call: TRBV7-9
cdr3_nt: TGTGCTAGTGGTTCGGGGGACAGGGTAGGTCAGCCCCAGCATTTT; cdr3_aa: CASGSGDRVGQPQHF; clone_size: NA; j_call: TRBJ1-5; d_call: TRBD1; v_call: TRBV12-5
cdr3_nt: TGTGCCAGCAGCTTAGGAGGAAATACGCAGTATTTT; cdr3_aa: CASSLGGNTQYF; clone_size: NA; j_call: TRBJ2-3; d_call: NA; v_call: TRBV11-3
cdr3_nt: TGTGCCATCAGTGTACAGGGATCCTACGAGCAGTACTTC; cdr3_aa: CAISVQGSYEQYF; clone_size: NA; j_call: TRBJ2-7; d_call: NA; v_call: TRBV10-3
cdr3_nt: TGTGCCAGCAGTACATATAAACAGGGGGACGATAATGAAAAACTGTTTTTT; cdr3_aa: CASSTYKQGDDNEKLFF; clone_size: few; j_call: TRBJ1-4; d_call: TRBD1; v_call: TRBV28
cdr3_nt: TGTGCCAGCAGTTACGCCTACAGGGGGGAGACCCAGTACTTC; cdr3_aa: CASSYAYRGETQYF; clone_size: NA; j_call: TRBJ2-5; d_call: TRBD1; v_call: TRBV6-5
cdr3_nt: TGCAGCGTATACAGTCACACTGAAGCTTTCTTT; cdr3_aa: CSVYSHTEAFF; clone_size: NA; j_call: TRBJ1-1; d_call: NA; v_call: TRBV29-1